The 3 T cell receptor beta chains presented below share a single source sample, sequenced in a study of shared clonotypes between healthy human individuals. Naive CD8 populations comprised CD45RO-negative cells positively selected for CCR7, excluding terminally differentiated effector memory CD45RA+ cells. The table came from immunoSEQ multiplex PCR; TCRdb's copy has only in-frame clones and leaves some out. There are about 1.9 million clones in the sample; 80% to 95% occur only once, and over 1.5% lies in the top ten. Sequencing used naive CD8+ T cells from PBMCs. The source of these receptors is a man younger than 35 in good health. Some clones in this sample may be carry-over from other donors' samples.

This chain joins TRBV11-3 and TRBJ1-1; 12 nucleotides match TRBD1. In germline, CDR1 is SGHNT, CDR2 YENEEA. This CDR3 has 20 residues. The V gene end was trimmed by 6 bases and the J gene end by 1 base; junction bases not matched to a gene: 18. CDR3: CASSDGGTGGPLNSNTEAFF. As DNA, the CDR3 is TGTGCCAGCAGTGATGGCGGGACAGGGGGCCCCTTAAACTCGAACACTGAAGCTTTCTTT.

This chain joins TRBV19 and TRBJ1-2; tentatively, D is TRBD1 (6 bases). This CDR3 has 14 residues. With 7 bases removed from V and 4 bases from J, the gap between germline ends came to 16 bases. Germline values: CDR1 LNHDA, CDR2 SQIVND (reference sequence). The chain's CDR3 is CASTSRDKTYGYTF. The CDR3 DNA is TGTGCCAGTACCTCAAGGGACAAGACCTATGGCTACACCTTC.

V is TRBV5-6 and J is TRBJ2-5; a possible D gene is TRBD1 (5 bases). There are 14 residues in the CDR3. V lost 0 bases, J lost 5 bases, and 11 bases lay in between. Germline V gene sequence: CDR1 SGHDT, CDR2 YYEEEE. The CDR3 sequence: CASSLDLQGETQYF. The CDR3 coding sequence is TGTGCCAGCAGCTTGGATTTGCAGGGCGAGACCCAGTACTTC. Using reference TRBV5-6 and TRBJ2-5 for the parts outside the CDR3, the full variable domain is DAGVTQSPTHLIKTRGQQVTLRCSPKSGHDTVSWYQQALGQGPQFIFQYYEEEERQRGNFPDRFSGHQFPNYSSELNVNALLLGDSALYLCASSLDLQGETQYFGPGTRLLVL.